Listed below are T cell receptor beta chains from one sample, sequenced in a study of radiotherapy plus CTLA-4 blockade in lung cancer. Libraries were prepared by immunoSEQ multiplex PCR; TCRdb keeps only in-frame clonotypes and omits some of them. The data contain 35,000 to 55,000 clones, roughly 67% of them singletons. The sequenced sample was peripheral blood, obtained from a patient treated with radiotherapy plus ipilimumab. All receptors come from a human donor with non-small cell lung cancer who had a partial response to radiotherapy plus ipilimumab. CDR3s include the opening cysteine and the closing phenylalanine or tryptophan.

v_call: TRBV9; j_call: TRBJ2-7; cdr3_aa: CASSPRTSGIYEQYF
v_call: TRBV10-1; j_call: TRBJ2-2; cdr3_aa: CASSEWTPATGELFF
v_call: TRBV6-5; j_call: TRBJ2-7; cdr3_aa: CAAKQAFDHEQYF
v_call: TRBV27; j_call: TRBJ1-6; cdr3_aa: CASSLRTENSPLHF
v_call: TRBV15; j_call: TRBJ2-5; cdr3_aa: CATSRGGGQGGETQYF
v_call: TRBV7-2; j_call: TRBJ1-5; cdr3_aa: CASSLWGGQPQHF
v_call: TRBV11-2; j_call: TRBJ2-5; cdr3_aa: CASRGPAGETQYF
v_call: TRBV7-2; j_call: TRBJ1-2; cdr3_aa: CASSSGQGYGYTF
v_call: TRBV28; j_call: TRBJ1-4; cdr3_aa: CASSLSGGNEKLFF
v_call: TRBV30; j_call: TRBJ2-6; cdr3_aa: CAWSSTPGSGANVLTF
v_call: TRBV6-1; j_call: TRBJ2-7; cdr3_aa: CASSPRTGTYEQYF
v_call: TRBV30; j_call: TRBJ2-5; cdr3_aa: CAWTLARPGGETQYF
v_call: TRBV7-9; j_call: TRBJ1-5; cdr3_aa: CASSLNSNQPQHF
v_call: TRBV6-6; j_call: TRBJ1-3; cdr3_aa: CASSSGDPGNTIYF
v_call: TRBV30; j_call: TRBJ2-7; cdr3_aa: CAWSAPSASGSSYEQYF
v_call: TRBV7-8; j_call: TRBJ1-4; cdr3_aa: CASSLGVGPGEKLFF